This TCR beta chain was profiled in a study of cytomegalovirus exposure and HLA in healthy donors. At the level of the study: About 82 million unique TCRs from HLA-typed donors were held in an early release of data. Study observations and caveats: There was a cluster of highly shared sequence variants that was likely a sequencing artifact. In a later analysis, productive TCRs from donors in an Asian-associated ancestry cluster reportedly carried fewer N-insertions than the cohort mean. The authors assumed roughly uniform sequencing depth across donors for presence/absence analyses.

For this clone: Its antigen is undetermined.

The CDR3 contains 16 residues. Trimming pared 3 bases from V and 1 base from J, leaving 17 bases between. Germline values: CDR1 SGHNT, CDR2 YYREEE (reference sequence). The PCR used 60 Vbeta and 13 Jbeta primers. Sequenced by immunoSEQ multiplex PCR; TCRdb stores in-frame clones only, minus some. Among approximately 100,000 clones listed, roughly 76% were seen once. The J gene is TRBJ2-7, the V gene TRBV5-4; D is unresolved. Specimen: PBMCs. This TCR was recovered from a man aged 45-60 years in good health and CMV-seronegative. The CDR3, as DNA: TGTGCCAGCAGCTCTGGTGGGCAAACCAGATCCTACGAGCAGTACTTC. Translating it yields CASSSGGQTRSYEQYF.